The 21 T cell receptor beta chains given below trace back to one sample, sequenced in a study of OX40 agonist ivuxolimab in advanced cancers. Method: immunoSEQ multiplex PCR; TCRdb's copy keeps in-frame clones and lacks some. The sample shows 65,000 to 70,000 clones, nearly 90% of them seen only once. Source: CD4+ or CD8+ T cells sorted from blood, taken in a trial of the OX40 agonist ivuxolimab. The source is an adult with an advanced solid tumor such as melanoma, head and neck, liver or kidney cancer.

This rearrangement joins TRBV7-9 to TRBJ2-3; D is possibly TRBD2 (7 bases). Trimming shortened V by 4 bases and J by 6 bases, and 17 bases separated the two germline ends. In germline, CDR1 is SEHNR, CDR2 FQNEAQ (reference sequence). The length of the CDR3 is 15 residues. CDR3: CASSSTGRGADTQYF. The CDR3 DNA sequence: TGTGCCAGCAGCTCAACAGGGAGGGGGGCTGATACGCAGTATTTT.

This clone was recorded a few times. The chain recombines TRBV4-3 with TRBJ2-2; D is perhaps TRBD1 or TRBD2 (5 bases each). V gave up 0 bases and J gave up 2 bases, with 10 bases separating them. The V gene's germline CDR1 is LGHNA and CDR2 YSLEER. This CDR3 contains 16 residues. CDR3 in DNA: TGCGCCAGCAGCCAAGATGTAGGGACCAACACCGGGGAGCTGTTTTTT. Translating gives CASSQDVGTNTGELFF.

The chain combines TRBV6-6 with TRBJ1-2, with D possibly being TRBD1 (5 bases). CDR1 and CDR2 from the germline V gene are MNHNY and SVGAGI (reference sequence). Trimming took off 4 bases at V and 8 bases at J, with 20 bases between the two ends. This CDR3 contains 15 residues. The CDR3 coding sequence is TGTGCCAGCAGTTCCGGTGGGGGACTCTCACGGGGCTACACCTTC. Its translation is CASSSGGGLSRGYTF.

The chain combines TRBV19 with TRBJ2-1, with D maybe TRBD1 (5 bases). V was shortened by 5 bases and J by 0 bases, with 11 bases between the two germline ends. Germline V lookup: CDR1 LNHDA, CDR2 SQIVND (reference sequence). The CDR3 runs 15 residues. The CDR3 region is CASSGAHSSYNEQFF. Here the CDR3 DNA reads TGTGCCAGTAGTGGGGCTCACAGCTCCTACAATGAGCAGTTCTTC.

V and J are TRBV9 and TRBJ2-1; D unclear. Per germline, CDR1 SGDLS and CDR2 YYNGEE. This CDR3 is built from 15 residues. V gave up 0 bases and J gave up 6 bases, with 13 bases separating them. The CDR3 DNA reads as TGTGCCAGCAGCGTAGGAGGTCGCCGGACCAATGAGCAGTTCTTC. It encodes CASSVGGRRTNEQFF.

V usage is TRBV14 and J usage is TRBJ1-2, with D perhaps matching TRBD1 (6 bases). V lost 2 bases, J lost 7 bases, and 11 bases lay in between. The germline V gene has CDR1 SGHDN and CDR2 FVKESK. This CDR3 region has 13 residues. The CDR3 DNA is TGTGCCAGCAGCCAACAACAGGGATCTGGCTACACCTTC. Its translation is CASSQQQGSGYTF.

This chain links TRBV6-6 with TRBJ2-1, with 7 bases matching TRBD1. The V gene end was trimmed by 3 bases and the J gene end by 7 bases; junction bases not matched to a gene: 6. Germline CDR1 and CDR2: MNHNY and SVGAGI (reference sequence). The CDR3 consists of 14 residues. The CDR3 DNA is TGTGCCAGCAGTTATAAGGGGGCGCAGAATGAGCAGTTCTTC. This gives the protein CASSYKGAQNEQFF.

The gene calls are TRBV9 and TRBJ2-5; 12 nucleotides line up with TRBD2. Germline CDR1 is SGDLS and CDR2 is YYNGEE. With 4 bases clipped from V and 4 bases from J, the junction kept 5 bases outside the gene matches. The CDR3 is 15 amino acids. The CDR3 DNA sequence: TGTGCCAGCAGCCCTCTAGCGGGAGGGGGAGAGACCCAGTACTTC. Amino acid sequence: CASSPLAGGGETQYF.

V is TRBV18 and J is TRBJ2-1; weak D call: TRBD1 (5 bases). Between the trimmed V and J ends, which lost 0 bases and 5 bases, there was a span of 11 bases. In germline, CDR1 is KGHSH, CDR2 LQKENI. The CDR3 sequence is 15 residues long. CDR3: CASSPPQVRNNEQFF. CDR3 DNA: TGTGCCAGCTCACCACCACAGGTGCGCAACAATGAGCAGTTCTTC. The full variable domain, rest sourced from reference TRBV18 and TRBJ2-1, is NAGVMQNPRHLVRRRGQEARLRCSPMKGHSHVYWYRQLPEEGLKFMVYLQKENIIDESGMPKERFSAEFPKEGPSILRIQQVVRGDSAAYFCASSPPQVRNNEQFFGPGTRLTVL.

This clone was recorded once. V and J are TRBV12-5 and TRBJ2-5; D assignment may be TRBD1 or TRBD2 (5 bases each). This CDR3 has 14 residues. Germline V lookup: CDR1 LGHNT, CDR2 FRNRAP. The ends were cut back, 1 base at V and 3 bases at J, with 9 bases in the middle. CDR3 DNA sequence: TGTGCTAGTGGTTTGGGAGGGGCTGAAGAGACCCAGTACTTC. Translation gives CASGLGGAEETQYF. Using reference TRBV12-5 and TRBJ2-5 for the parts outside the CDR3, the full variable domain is DARVTQTPRHKVTEMGQEVTMRCQPILGHNTVFWYRQTMMQGLELLAYFRNRAPLDDSGMPKDRFSAEMPDATLATLKIQPSEPRDSAVYFCASGLGGAEETQYFGPGTRLLVL.

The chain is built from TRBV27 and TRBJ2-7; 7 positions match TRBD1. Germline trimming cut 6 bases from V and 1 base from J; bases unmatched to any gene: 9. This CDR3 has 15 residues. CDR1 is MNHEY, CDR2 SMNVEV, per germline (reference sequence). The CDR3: CASRPPSTGSYEQYF. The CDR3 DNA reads TGTGCCAGCAGACCCCCGTCGACAGGGTCCTACGAGCAGTACTTC.

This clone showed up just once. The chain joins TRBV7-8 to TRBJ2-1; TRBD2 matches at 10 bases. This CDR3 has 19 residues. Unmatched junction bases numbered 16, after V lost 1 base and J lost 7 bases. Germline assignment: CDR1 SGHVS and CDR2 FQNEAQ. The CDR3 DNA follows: TGTGCCAGCAGCTTAGATGGGACTAGCGTGGGAGCCGTACGTAATGAGCAGTTCTTC. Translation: CASSLDGTSVGAVRNEQFF.

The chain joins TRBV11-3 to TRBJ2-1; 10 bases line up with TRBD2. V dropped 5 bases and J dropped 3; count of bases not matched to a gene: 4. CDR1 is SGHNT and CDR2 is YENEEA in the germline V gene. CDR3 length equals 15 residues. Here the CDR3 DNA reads TGTGCCAGCAGCCAGGGACTAGCGAACTACAATGAGCAGTTCTTC. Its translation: CASSQGLANYNEQFF. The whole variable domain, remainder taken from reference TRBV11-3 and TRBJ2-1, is EAGVVQSPRYKIIEKKQPVAFWCNPISGHNTLYWYLQNLGQGPELLIRYENEEAVDDSQLPKDRFSAERLKGVDSTLKIQPAELGDSAVYLCASSQGLANYNEQFFGPGTRLTVL.

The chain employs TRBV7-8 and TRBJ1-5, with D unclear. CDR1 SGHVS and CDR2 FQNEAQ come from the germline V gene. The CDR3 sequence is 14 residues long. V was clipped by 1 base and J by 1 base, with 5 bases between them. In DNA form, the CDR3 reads TGTGCCAGCAGCTTAGTGGGGAGCAATCAGCCCCAGCATTTT. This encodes CASSLVGSNQPQHF.

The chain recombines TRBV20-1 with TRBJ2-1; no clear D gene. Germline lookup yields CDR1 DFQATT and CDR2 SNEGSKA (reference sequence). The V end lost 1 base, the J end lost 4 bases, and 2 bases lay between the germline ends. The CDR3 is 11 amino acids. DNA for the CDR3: TGCAGTGCTAGAGGGTACAATGAGCAGTTCTTC. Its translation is CSARGYNEQFF.

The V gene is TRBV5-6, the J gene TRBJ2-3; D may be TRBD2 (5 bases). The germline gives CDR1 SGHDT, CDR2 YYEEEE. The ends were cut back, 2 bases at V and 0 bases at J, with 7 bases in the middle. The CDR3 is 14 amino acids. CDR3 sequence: CASSFGGSTDTQYF. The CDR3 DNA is TGTGCCAGCAGCTTCGGCGGGAGCACAGATACGCAGTATTTT. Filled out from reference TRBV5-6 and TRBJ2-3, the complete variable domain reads DAGVTQSPTHLIKTRGQQVTLRCSPKSGHDTVSWYQQALGQGPQFIFQYYEEEERQRGNFPDRFSGHQFPNYSSELNVNALLLGDSALYLCASSFGGSTDTQYFGPGTRLTVL.

The CDR3 here is CASSIRQGANPEAFF. CDR3 coding DNA: TGTGCCAGCAGCATCCGACAGGGGGCCAACCCTGAAGCTTTCTTT. The chain has TRBV21-1 and TRBJ1-1; TRBD1, the D gene given by the table, was not confirmed from the DNA. TRBV21-1 is listed as a pseudogene. The CDR3 is 15 amino acids.

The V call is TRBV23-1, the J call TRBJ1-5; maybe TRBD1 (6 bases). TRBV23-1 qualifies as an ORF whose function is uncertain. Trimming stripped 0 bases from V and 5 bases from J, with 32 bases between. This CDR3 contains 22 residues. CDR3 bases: TGCGCCAGCAGTCAATCAGGCTCAAATAGGGAGAAGGGGGGGAGAGATTATCAGCCCCAGCATTTT. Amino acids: CASSQSGSNREKGGRDYQPQHF.

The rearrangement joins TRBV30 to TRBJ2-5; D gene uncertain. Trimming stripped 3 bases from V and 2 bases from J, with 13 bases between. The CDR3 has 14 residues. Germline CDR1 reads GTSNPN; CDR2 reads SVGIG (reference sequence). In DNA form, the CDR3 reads TGTGCCTGGAGAAGGGCAGCCAGACAAGAGACCCAGTACTTC. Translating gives CAWRRAARQETQYF.

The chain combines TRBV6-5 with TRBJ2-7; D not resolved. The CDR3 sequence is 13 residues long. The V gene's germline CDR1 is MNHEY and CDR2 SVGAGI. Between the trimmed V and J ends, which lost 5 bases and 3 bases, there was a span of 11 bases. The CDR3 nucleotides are TGTGCCAGCAGTCCCCTCCCCATCTACGAGCAGTACTTC. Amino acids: CASSPLPIYEQYF.

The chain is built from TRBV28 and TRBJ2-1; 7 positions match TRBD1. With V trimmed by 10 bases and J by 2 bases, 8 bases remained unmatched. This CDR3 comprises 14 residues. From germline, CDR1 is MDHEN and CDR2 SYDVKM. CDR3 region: CAIGSGTAYNEQFF. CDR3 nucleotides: TGTGCCATAGGGTCGGGGACAGCCTACAATGAGCAGTTCTTC.